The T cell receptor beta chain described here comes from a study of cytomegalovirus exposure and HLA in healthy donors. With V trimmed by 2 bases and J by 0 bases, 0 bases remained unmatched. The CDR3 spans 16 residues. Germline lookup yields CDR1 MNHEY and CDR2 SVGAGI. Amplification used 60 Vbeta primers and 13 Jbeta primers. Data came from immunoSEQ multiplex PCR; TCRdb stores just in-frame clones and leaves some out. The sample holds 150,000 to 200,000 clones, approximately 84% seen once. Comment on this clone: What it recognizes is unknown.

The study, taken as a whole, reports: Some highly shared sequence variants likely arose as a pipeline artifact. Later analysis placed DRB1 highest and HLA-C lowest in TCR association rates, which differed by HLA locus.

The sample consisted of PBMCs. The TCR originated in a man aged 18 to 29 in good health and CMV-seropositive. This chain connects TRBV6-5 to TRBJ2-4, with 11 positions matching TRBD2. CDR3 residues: CASSYGLAGAKNIQYF. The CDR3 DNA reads TGTGCCAGCAGTTACGGACTAGCGGGAGCCAAAAACATTCAGTACTTC.